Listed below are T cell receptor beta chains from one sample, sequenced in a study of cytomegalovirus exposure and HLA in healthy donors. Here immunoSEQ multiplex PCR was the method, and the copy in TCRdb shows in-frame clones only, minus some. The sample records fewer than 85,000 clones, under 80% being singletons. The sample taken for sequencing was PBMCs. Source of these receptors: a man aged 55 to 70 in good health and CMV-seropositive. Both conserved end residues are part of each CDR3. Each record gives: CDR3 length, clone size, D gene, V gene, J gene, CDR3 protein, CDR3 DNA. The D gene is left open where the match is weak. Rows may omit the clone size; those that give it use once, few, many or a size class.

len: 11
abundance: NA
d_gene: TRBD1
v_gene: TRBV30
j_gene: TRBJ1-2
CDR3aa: CAWVTGTGYTF
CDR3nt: TGTGCCTGGGTGACAGGGACTGGCTACACCTTC

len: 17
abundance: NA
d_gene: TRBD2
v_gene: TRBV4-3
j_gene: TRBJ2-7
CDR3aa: CASSQGRGASGEYEQYF
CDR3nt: TGCGCCAGCAGCCAAGGCCGAGGGGCTAGCGGGGAGTACGAGCAGTACTTC

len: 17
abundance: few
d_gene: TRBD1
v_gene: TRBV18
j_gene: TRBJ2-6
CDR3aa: CASSSPGQSSGANVLTF
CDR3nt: TGTGCCAGCTCTAGCCCGGGACAGAGCTCTGGGGCCAACGTCCTGACTTTC

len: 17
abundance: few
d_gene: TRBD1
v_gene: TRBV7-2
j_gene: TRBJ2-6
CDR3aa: CASSPGQGLTGANVLTF
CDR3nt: TGTGCCAGCAGCCCGGGACAGGGTTTGACTGGGGCCAACGTCCTGACTTTC

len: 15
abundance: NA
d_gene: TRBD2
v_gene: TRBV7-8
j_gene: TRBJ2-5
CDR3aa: CASSTAGVKEETQYF
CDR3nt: TGTGCCAGCAGCACCGCGGGGGTCAAAGAAGAGACCCAGTACTTC

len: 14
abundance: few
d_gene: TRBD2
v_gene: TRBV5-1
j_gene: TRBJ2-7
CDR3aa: CASSLGLAGIEQYF
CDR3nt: TGCGCCAGCAGCTTGGGACTAGCGGGAATCGAGCAGTACTTC

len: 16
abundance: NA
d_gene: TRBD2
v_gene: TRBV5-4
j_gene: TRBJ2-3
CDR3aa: CASSWERGGFTGTQYF
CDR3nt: TGTGCCAGCAGCTGGGAGCGGGGGGGATTCACAGGTACGCAGTATTTT

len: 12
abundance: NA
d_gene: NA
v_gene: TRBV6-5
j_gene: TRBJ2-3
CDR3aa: CASSSMRDTQYF
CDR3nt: TGTGCCAGCAGTTCAATGAGAGATACGCAGTATTTT

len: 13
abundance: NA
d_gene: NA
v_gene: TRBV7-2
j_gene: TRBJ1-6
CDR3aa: CASRSGYSSPLHF
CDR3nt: TGTGCCAGCAGATCGGGATATTCGTCACCCCTCCACTTT

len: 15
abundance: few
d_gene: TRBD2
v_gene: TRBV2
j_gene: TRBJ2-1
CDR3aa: CASSESGVRADEQFF
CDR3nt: TGTGCCAGCAGTGAAAGCGGGGTTAGGGCGGATGAGCAGTTCTTC

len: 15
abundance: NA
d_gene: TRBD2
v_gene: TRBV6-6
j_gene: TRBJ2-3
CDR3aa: CASIRLAGSTDTQYF
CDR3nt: TGTGCCAGCATTCGACTAGCGGGAAGCACAGATACGCAGTATTTT

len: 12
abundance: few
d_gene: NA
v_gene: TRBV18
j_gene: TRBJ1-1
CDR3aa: CASSPRTDGAFF
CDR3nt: TGTGCCAGCTCACCCAGGACAGACGGGGCTTTCTTT

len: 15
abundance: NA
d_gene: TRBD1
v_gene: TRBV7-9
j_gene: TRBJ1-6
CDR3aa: CASSPGAGGHSPLHF
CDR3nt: TGTGCCAGCAGCCCAGGGGCAGGGGGTCATTCACCCCTCCACTTT

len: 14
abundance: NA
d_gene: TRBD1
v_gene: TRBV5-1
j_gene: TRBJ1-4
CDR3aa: CASSSGTGYEKLFF
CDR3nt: TGCGCCAGCAGCTCCGGGACAGGGTATGAAAAACTGTTTTTT

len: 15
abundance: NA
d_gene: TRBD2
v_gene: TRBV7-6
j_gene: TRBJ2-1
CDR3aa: CASSRTSGGLSEQFF
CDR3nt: TGTGCCAGCAGCCGAACTAGCGGGGGGTTGAGTGAGCAGTTCTTC

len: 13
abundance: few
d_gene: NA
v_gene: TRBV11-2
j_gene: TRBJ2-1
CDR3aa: CASSLDPDNEQFF
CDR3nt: TGTGCCAGCAGCTTAGATCCTGACAATGAGCAGTTCTTC

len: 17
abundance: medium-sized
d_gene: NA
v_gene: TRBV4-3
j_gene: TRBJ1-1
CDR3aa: CASSHELMTALNTEAFF
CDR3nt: TGCGCCAGCAGCCATGAACTTATGACAGCCTTGAACACTGAAGCTTTCTTT

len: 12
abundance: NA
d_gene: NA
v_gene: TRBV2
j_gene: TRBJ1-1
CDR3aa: CASSELNTEAFF
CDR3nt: TGTGCCAGCAGTGAACTAAACACTGAAGCTTTCTTT

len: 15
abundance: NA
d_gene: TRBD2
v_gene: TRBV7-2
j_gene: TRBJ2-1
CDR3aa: CASSPWGLAGTEQFF
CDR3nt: TGTGCCAGCAGCCCGTGGGGACTAGCGGGAACTGAGCAGTTCTTC

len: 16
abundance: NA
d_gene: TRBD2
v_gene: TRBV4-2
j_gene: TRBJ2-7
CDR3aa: CASSQVLAGGQYEQYF
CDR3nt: TGTGCCAGCAGCCAAGTTTTAGCGGGAGGGCAATACGAGCAGTACTTC

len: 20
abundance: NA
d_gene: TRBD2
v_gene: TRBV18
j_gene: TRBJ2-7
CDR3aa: CASSPSPGLAGVTVRGEQYF
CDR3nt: TGTGCCAGCTCACCATCCCCGGGACTAGCGGGAGTAACTGTACGTGGGGAGCAGTACTTC

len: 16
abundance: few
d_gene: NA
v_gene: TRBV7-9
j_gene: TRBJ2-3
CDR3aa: CASSSPRGGGADTQYF
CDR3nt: TGTGCCAGCAGCTCCCCCCGCGGCGGAGGGGCAGATACGCAGTATTTT

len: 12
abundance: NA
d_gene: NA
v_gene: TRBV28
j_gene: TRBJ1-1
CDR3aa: CASSREGTEAFF
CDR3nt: TGTGCCAGCAGCAGGGAAGGTACTGAAGCTTTCTTT

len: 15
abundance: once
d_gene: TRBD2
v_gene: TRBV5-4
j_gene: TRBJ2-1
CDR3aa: CASSAGGAGYNEQFF
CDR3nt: TGTGCCAGCAGCGCCGGGGGAGCGGGGTACAATGAGCAGTTCTTC

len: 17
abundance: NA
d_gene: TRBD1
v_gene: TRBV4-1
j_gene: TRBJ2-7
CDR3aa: CASSQLRTGATANEQYF
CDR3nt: TGCGCCAGCAGCCAATTAAGGACAGGGGCTACCGCAAACGAGCAGTACTTC

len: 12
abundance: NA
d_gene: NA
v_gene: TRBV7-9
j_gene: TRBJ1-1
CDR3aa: CSSSETGTEAFF
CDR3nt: TGTTCCAGCAGCGAGACAGGAACTGAAGCTTTCTTT

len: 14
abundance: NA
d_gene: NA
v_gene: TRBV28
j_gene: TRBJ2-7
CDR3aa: CASSWPADAREQYF
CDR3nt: TGTGCCAGCAGCTGGCCCGCCGACGCTAGGGAGCAGTACTTC

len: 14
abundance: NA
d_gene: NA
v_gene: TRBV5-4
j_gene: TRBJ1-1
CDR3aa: CASSLGGPNTEAFF
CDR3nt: TGTGCCAGCAGCTTGGGTGGGCCGAACACTGAAGCTTTCTTT

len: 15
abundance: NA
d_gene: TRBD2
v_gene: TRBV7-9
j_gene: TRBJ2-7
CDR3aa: CASSLAASGTNEQYF
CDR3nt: TGTGCCAGCAGCTTAGCGGCTAGCGGCACAAACGAGCAGTACTTC

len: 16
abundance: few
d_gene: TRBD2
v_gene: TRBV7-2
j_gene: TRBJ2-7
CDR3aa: CASSLGSGASSYEQYF
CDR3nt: TGTGCCAGCAGCTTAGGAAGCGGGGCCAGCTCCTACGAGCAGTACTTC

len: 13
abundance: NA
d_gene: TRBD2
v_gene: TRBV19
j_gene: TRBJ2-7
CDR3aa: CASRTSGTNEQYF
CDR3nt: TGTGCCAGTCGGACTAGCGGAACCAACGAGCAGTACTTC

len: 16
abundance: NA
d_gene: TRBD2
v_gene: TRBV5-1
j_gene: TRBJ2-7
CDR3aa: CASSLVGGGTPYEQYF
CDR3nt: TGCGCCAGCAGCTTGGTCGGGGGGGGGACTCCCTACGAGCAGTACTTC

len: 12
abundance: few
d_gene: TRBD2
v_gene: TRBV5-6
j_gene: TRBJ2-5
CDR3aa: CASSFSGETQYF
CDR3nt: TGTGCCAGCAGCTTTAGCGGGGAGACCCAGTACTTC

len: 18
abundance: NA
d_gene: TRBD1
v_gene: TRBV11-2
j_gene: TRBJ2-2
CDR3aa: CASSVRAGTGSNTGELFF
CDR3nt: TGTGCCAGCAGCGTTAGAGCCGGGACAGGGTCGAACACCGGGGAGCTGTTTTTT

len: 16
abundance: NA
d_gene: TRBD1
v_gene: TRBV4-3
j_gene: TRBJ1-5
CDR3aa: CASSQDRDRYNQPQHF
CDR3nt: TGCGCCAGCAGCCAAGATAGGGACAGGTACAATCAGCCCCAGCATTTT

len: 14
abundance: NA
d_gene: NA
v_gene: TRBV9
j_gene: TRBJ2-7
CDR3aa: CASSPRLGYREQYF
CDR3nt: TGTGCCAGCAGCCCGCGGTTAGGTTATAGGGAGCAGTACTTC

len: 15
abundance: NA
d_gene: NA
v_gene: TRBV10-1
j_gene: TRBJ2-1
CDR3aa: CASTAGGSLGDEQFF
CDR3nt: TGCGCCAGCACCGCGGGTGGGAGTCTGGGCGATGAGCAGTTCTTC

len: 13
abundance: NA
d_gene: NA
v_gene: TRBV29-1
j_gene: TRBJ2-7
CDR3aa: CSVGGHGPDEQYF
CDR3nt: TGCAGCGTTGGGGGACACGGCCCGGACGAGCAGTACTTC

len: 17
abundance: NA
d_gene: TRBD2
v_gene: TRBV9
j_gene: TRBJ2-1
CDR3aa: CASSANLAGVFHNEQFF
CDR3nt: TGTGCCAGCAGCGCCAATCTAGCGGGAGTTTTCCACAATGAGCAGTTCTTC

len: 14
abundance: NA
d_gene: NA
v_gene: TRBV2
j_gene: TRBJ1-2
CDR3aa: CASSVETEDYGYTF
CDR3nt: TGTGCCAGCAGTGTGGAGACCGAGGACTATGGCTACACCTTC

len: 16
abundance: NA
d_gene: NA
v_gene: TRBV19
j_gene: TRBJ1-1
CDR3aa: CASSIWQGFGKTEAFF
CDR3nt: TGTGCCAGTAGTATCTGGCAGGGATTCGGAAAAACTGAAGCTTTCTTT

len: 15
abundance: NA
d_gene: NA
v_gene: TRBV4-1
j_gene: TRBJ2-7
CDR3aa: CASRGTGQSSYEQYF
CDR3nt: TGCGCCAGCAGGGGTACAGGGCAGAGCTCCTACGAGCAGTACTTC

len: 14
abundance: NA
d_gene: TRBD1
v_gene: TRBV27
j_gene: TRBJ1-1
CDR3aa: CASSLIRQGTEAFF
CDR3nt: TGTGCCAGCAGTTTAATTCGACAGGGCACTGAAGCTTTCTTT

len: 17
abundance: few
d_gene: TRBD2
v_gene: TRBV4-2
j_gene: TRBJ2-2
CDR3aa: CASSLGLAGGSGGELFF
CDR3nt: TGTGCCAGCAGCCTTGGACTAGCGGGGGGTTCGGGCGGGGAGCTGTTTTTT

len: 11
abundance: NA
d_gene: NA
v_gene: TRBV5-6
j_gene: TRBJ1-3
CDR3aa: CASSSQDTIYF
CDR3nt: TGTGCCAGCAGCTCTCAGGACACCATATATTTT

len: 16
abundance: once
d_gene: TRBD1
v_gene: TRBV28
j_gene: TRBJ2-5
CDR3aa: CASSLDRGAWGETQYF
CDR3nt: TGTGCCAGCAGTTTAGACAGGGGCGCCTGGGGAGAGACCCAGTACTTC

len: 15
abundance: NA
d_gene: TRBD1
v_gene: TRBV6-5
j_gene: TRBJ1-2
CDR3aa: CASSYSPGQGGGYTF
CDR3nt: TGTGCCAGCAGTTACTCTCCGGGACAGGGCGGTGGCTACACCTTC

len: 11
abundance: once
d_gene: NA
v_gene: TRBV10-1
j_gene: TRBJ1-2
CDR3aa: CASSDGVGYTF
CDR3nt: TGCGCCAGCAGTGACGGGGTCGGCTACACCTTC

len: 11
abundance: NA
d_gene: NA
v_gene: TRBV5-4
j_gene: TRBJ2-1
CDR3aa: CASSFGLEQFF
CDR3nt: TGTGCCAGCAGCTTCGGACTAGAGCAGTTCTTC